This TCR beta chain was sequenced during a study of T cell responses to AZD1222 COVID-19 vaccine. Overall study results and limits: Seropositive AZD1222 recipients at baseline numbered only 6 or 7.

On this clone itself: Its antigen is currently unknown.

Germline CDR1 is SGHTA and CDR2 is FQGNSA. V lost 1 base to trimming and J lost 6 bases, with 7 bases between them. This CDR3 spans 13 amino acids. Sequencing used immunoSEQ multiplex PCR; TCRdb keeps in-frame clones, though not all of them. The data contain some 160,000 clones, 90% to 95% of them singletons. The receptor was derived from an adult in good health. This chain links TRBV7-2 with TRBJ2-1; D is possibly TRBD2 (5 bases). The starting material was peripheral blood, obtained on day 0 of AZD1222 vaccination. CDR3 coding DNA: TGTGCCAGCAGCTTAGATCGGGGCAATGAGCAGTTCTTC. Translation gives CASSLDRGNEQFF.